The entry below describes one T cell receptor beta chain. The antigen is not known. The assay was immunoSEQ multiplex PCR, and TCRdb's table has in-frame clones only and misses some. The table includes 96,000 or so clones, roughly nine tenths detected once. The record originates from a study of T cell responses to AZD1222 COVID-19 vaccine. Study as a whole: Timing groups of about 4 and about 12 weeks for second doses were pooled.

Study-level points and caveats: The reported proportion of spike-specific TCRs targeting unmutated variant regions was nearly half. Repertoire sampling was restricted to post-peak T cell response timepoints. Mostly white British, mostly female donors; authors suggested clonal diversity may be underestimated.

This CDR3 has 14 residues. The V end was cut by 1 base, the J end by 1 base, with 7 bases between. The germline V gene encodes CDR1 SGHTA and CDR2 FQGTGA. This TCR was sampled from an adult in good health. The source material was peripheral blood, sampled on day 0 of AZD1222 vaccination. The chain employs TRBV7-3 and TRBJ1-1, with D hard to call. The CDR3 nucleotides read TGTGCCAGCAGCTTAAGGGGTTCGAACACTGAAGCTTTCTTT. It translates to CASSLRGSNTEAFF. The full variable domain, rest sourced from reference TRBV7-3 and TRBJ1-1, is GAGVSQTPSNKVTEKGKYVELRCDPISGHTALYWYRQSLGQGPEFLIYFQGTGAADDSGLPNDRFFAVRPEGSVSTLKIQRTERGDSAVYLCASSLRGSNTEAFFGQGTRLTVV.